The clone carrying this T cell receptor beta chain was seen repeatedly, ten times or more. The trim removed 5 bases at V and 7 bases at J, leaving 5 bases unmatched. The CDR3 covers 14 residues. These data originate in a study of molecular identifiers for immune sequencing clone quantification. Previously published methods and listed TCR primers were used for the bulk TCR libraries. TCRdb re-called the PCR reads with MiXCR, one entry per CDR3 protein. This table holds about 320,000 distinct CDR3 sequences, roughly a fifth found once. The sample comprised naive CD8+ T cells from blood, with Jurkat cell RNA spiked in. Subset given: FACS-sorted CD8+CD4-CCR7+CD45RA+ naive T cells. This chain uses TRBV12-3 or TRBV12-4 with TRBJ1-4, with TRBD1 matching over 9 bases. The TCR originated in a human donor in good health. Some libraries in this study had Jurkat cell RNA spiked in. The CDR3 coding sequence is TGTGCCAGCAGTCCCGGGACAGGGATTGAAAAACTGTTTTTT. It translates to CASSPGTGIEKLFF.